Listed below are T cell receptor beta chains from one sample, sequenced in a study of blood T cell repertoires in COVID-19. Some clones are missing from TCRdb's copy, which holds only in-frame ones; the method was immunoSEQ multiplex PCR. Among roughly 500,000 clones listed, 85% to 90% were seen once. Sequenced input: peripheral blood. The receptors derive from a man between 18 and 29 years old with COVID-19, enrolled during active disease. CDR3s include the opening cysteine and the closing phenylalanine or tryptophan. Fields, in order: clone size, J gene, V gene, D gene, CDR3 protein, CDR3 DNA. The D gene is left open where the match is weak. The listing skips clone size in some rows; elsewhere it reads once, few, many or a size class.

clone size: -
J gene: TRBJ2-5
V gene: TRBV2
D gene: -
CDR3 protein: CASRYPGETQYF
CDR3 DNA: TGTGCCAGCCGGTACCCCGGAGAGACCCAGTACTTC

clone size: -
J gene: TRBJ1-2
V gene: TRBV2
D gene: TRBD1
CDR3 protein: CASSRDRAEGYTF
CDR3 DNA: TGTGCCAGCAGTCGGGACAGGGCGGAAGGCTACACCTTC

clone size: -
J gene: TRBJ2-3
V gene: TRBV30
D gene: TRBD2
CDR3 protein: CAWSGSGGFGADTQYF
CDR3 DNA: TGTGCCTGGAGTGGATCGGGAGGGTTCGGTGCGGATACGCAGTATTTT

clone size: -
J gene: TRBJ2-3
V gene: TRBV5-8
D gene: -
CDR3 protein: CASSLGTAPLTDTQYF
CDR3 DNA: TGTGCCAGCAGCTTGGGGACAGCACCACTCACAGATACGCAGTATTTT

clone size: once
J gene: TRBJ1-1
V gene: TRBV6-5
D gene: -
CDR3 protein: CASSHPPVITEAFF
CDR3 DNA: TGTGCCAGCAGCCACCCTCCAGTAATCACTGAAGCTTTCTTT

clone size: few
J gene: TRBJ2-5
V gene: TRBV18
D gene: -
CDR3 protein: CASSYQETQYF
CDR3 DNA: TGTGCCAGCTCATATCAAGAGACCCAGTACTTC

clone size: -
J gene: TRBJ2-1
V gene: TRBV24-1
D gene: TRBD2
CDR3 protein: CATSPTSGRSLVGNEQFF
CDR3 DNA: TGTGCCACCAGCCCTACTAGCGGGAGGTCCCTCGTAGGCAATGAGCAGTTCTTC

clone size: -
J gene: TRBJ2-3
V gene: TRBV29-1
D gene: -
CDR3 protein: CSAGVASTDTQYF
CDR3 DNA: TGCAGCGCCGGGGTGGCCTCCACAGATACGCAGTATTTT

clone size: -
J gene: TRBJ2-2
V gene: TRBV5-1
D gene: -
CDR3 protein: CASSLNLGGTGELFF
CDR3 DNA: TGCGCCAGCAGCTTGAATTTAGGAGGCACCGGGGAGCTGTTTTTT

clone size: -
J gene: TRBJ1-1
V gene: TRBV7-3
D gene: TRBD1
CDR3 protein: CASSSGTANTEAFF
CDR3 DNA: TGTGCCAGCAGCTCTGGGACAGCGAACACTGAAGCTTTCTTT

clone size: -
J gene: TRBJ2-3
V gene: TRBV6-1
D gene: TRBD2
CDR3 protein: CASSDLAGGRRQYF
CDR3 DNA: TGTGCCAGCAGTGATCTAGCGGGGGGGCGGAGGCAGTATTTT

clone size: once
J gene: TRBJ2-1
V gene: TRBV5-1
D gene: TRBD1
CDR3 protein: CASSKGQGADEQFF
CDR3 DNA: TGCGCCAGCAGCAAGGGACAGGGTGCGGATGAGCAGTTCTTC

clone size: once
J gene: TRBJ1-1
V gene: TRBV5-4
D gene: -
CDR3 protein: CASSSESRGTEAFF
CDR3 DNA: TGTGCCAGCAGCTCGGAGAGTCGTGGCACTGAAGCTTTCTTT

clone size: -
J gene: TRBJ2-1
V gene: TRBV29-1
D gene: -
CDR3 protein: CSVNRADNEQFF
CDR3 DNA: TGCAGCGTGAACAGAGCCGACAATGAGCAGTTCTTC

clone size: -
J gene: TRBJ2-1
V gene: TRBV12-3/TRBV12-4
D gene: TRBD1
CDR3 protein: CASMLRDSDEQFF
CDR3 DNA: TGTGCCAGCATGTTACGGGACAGTGATGAGCAGTTCTTC

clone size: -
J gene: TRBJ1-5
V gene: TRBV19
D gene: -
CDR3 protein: CASSEVVGNQPQHF
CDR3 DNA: TGTGCCAGTAGTGAGGTGGTTGGGAATCAGCCCCAGCATTTT

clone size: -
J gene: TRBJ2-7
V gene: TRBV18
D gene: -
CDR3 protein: CASSRGGVHEQYF
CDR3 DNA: TGTGCCAGCTCAAGAGGAGGGGTTCACGAGCAGTACTTC

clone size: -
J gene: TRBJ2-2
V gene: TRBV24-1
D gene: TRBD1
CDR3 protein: CATSDSTGTGSAGELFF
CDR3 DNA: TGTGCCACCAGTGATTCCACCGGGACAGGATCTGCCGGGGAGCTGTTTTTT

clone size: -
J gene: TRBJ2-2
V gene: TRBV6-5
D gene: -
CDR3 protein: CASSYGGRGTGELFF
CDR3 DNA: TGTGCCAGCAGTTACGGCGGGCGAGGCACCGGGGAGCTGTTTTTT

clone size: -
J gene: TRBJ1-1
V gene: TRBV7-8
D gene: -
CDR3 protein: CASSLIVPPIYAEAFF
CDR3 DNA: TGTGCCAGCAGCTTAATTGTCCCCCCGATCTACGCTGAAGCTTTCTTT

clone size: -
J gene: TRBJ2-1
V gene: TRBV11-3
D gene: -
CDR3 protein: CASSPPGNNEQFF
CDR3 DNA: TGTGCCAGCAGCCCCCCAGGGAACAATGAGCAGTTCTTC

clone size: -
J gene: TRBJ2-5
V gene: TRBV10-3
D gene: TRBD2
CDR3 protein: CAISPGTSGGQETQYF
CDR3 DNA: TGTGCCATCAGTCCTGGGACTAGCGGGGGGCAAGAGACCCAGTACTTC

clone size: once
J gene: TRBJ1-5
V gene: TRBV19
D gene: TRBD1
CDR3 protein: CASSIDRGQPQHF
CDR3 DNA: TGTGCCAGTAGTATTGACAGGGGGCAGCCCCAGCATTTT

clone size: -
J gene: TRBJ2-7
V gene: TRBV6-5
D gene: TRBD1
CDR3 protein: CASSQGGTGVYEQYF
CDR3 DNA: TGTGCCAGCAGTCAGGGAGGGACAGGGGTCTATGAGCAGTACTTC

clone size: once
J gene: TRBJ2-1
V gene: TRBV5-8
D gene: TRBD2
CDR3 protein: CASSLVVGSGSLIGNEQFF
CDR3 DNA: TGTGCCAGCAGCTTGGTCGTGGGTAGCGGGAGCCTTATAGGGAATGAGCAGTTCTTC

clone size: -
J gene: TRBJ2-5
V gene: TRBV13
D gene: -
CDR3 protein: CASSLAREKRETQYF
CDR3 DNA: TGTGCCAGCAGCTTAGCACGGGAGAAGCGAGAGACCCAGTACTTC

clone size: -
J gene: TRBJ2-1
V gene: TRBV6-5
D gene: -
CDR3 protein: CASGRDLSYNEQFF
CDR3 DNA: TGTGCCAGCGGCCGGGACTTATCCTACAATGAGCAGTTCTTC

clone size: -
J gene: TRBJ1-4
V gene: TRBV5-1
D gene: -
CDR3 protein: CASSLRDRGTTNEKLFF
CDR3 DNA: TGCGCCAGCAGCCTCCGGGACCGGGGGACAACTAATGAAAAACTGTTTTTT

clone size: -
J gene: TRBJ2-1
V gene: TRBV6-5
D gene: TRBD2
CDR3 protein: CASSYSSREQLF
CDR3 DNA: TGTGCCAGCAGTTACTCGTCGCGGGAGCAGCTCTTC

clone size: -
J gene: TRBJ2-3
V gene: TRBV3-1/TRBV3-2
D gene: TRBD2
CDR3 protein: CASSPGVRGGTDTQYF
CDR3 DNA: TGTGCCAGCAGCCCAGGAGTCCGGGGGGGCACAGATACGCAGTATTTT

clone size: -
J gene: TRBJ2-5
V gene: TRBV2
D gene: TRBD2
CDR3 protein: CASSEAAGGETQYF
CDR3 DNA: TGTGCCAGCAGTGAAGCCGCGGGAGGGGAGACCCAGTACTTC

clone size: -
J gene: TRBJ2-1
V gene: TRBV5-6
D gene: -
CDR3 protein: CASSFNYNEQFF
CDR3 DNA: TGTGCCAGCAGCTTTAATTACAATGAGCAGTTCTTC

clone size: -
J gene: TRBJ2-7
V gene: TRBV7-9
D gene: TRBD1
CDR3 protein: CASTGVAAYEQYF
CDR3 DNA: TGTGCCAGTACAGGGGTAGCCGCCTACGAGCAGTACTTC

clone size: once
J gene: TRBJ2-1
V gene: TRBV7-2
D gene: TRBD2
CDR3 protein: CASSLGRGYNEQFF
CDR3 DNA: TGTGCCAGCAGCTTAGGGCGGGGGTACAATGAGCAGTTCTTC

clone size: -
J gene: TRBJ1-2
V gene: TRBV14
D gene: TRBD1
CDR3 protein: CASSPATGLGYTF
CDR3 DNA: TGTGCCAGCAGCCCAGCGACAGGGCTCGGCTACACCTTC

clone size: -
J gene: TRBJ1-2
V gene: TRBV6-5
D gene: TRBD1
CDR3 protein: CASSYLDRDYGYTF
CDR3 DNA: TGTGCCAGCAGTTACCTCGACAGGGACTATGGCTACACCTTC

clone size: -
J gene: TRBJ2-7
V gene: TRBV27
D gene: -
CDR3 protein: CASSSTFGSYEQYF
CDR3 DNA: TGTGCCAGCAGTTCTACCTTCGGCTCCTACGAGCAGTACTTC

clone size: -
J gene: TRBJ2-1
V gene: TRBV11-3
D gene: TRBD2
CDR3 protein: CASSRGLAGATLNEQFF
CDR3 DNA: TGTGCCAGCAGCAGGGGACTAGCGGGGGCCACTCTCAATGAGCAGTTCTTC

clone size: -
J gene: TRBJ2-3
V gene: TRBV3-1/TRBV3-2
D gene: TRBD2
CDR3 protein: CASSSNSGSGNTQYF
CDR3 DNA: TGTGCCAGCAGCTCCAATAGCGGGAGCGGGAATACGCAGTATTTT

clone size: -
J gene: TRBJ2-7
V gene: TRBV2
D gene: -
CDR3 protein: CASLRDQGSSYEQYF
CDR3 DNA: TGTGCCAGCCTTAGGGATCAGGGATCTTCCTACGAGCAGTACTTC

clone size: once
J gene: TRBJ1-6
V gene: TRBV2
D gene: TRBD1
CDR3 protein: CASSERDSGGNSPLHF
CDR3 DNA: TGTGCCAGCAGTGAAAGGGATTCAGGGGGAAATTCACCCCTCCACTTT

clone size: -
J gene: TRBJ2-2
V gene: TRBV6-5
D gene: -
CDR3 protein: CARGGNTGELFF
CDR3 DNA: TGTGCCAGGGGAGGGAACACCGGGGAGCTGTTTTTT

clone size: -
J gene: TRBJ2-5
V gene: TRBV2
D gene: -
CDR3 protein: CASSGGVEASQYF
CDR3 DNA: TGTGCCAGCAGTGGGGGGGTGGAGGCGTCCCAGTACTTC

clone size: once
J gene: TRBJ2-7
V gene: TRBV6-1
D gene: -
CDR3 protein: CASSGRVISGRYEQYF
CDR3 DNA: TGTGCCAGCAGTGGGCGCGTTATTAGCGGTCGGTACGAGCAGTACTTC

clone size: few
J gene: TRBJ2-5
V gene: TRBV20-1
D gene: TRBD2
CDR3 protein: CSASPRWGGWETQYF
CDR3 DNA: TGCAGTGCTAGTCCCCGGTGGGGGGGTTGGGAGACCCAGTACTTC

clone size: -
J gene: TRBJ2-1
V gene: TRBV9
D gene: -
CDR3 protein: CASSASLSSLLFF
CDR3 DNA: TGTGCCAGCAGCGCCTCCCTAAGCTCCCTCCTGTTCTTC

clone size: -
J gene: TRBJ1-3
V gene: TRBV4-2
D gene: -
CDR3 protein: CASSQGGTGNTIYF
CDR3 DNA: TGTGCCAGCAGCCAAGGGGGCACGGGAAACACCATATATTTT

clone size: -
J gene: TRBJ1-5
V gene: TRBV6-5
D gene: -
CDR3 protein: CASSRSLNQPQHF
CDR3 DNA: TGTGCCAGCAGTCGGAGCCTCAATCAGCCCCAGCATTTT

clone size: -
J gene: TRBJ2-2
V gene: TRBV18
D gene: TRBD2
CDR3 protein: CASSPKTPAGELTGELFF
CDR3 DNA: TGTGCCAGCTCACCAAAAACGCCAGCGGGAGAGCTCACCGGGGAGCTGTTTTTT

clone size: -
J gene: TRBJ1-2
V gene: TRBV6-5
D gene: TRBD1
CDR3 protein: CASGGQGDFYGYTF
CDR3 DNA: TGTGCCAGCGGGGGACAGGGCGACTTCTATGGCTACACCTTC

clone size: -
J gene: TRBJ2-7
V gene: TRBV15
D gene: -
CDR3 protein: CATSSPGQSNYEQYF
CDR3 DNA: TGTGCCACCAGCAGCCCCGGACAGTCAAACTACGAGCAGTACTTC